Below are 7 T cell receptor beta chains sequenced from a single sample in a study of cytomegalovirus exposure and HLA in healthy donors. Primers for the PCR totalled 60 Vbeta and 13 Jbeta. Sequenced by immunoSEQ multiplex PCR; TCRdb stores in-frame clones only, minus some. This table holds 150,000 to 200,000 clones, 79% found once. The sample consisted of PBMCs. Receptor source: a woman between 45 and 65 years old in good health and CMV-seronegative.

The rearrangement uses TRBV7-9 and TRBJ2-2; 10 bases match TRBD1. Germline V gives CDR1 SEHNR, CDR2 FQNEAQ (reference sequence). The junction had 5 bases not matched to a gene; V was cut back by 5 bases and J by 5 bases. This CDR3 spans 15 amino acids. The CDR3 sequence is CASSPTGGGTGELFF. The DNA for the CDR3 is TGTGCCAGCAGCCCGACAGGGGGCGGGACCGGGGAGCTGTTTTTT.

This clone was counted a few times. V is TRBV28 and J is TRBJ2-4; 7 nucleotides line up with TRBD1. Germline loops: CDR1 MDHEN, CDR2 SYDVKM. V shed 7 bases and J 2 bases; nucleotides not matched to a gene: 2. CDR3 length equals 13 residues. The CDR3 coding sequence is TGTGCCAGCACGGACAGGACCAAAAACATTCAGTACTTC. It specifies CASTDRTKNIQYF.

This clone showed up just once. CDR3 amino acids: CASSPTSGTDTQYF. The CDR3 nucleotides read TGTGCCAGCAGTCCCACTAGCGGAACAGATACGCAGTATTTT. V and J are TRBV4-2 and TRBJ2-3; 8 bases are a match to TRBD2. Germline V CDR1 and CDR2: LGHNA, YNFKEQ. This CDR3 comprises 14 residues. Germline trimming cut 6 bases from V and 3 bases from J; bases unmatched to any gene: 5.

The chain is built from TRBV29-1 and TRBJ2-1; D unclear. The germline V gene has CDR1 SQVTM and CDR2 ANQGSEA. Trimming stripped 0 bases from V and 7 bases from J, with 7 bases between. The length of the CDR3 is 12 residues. The chain's CDR3 is CSVEDRANEQFF. CDR3 sequence (DNA): TGCAGCGTTGAAGATCGAGCGAATGAGCAGTTCTTC.

This clone was seen a few times. The chain couples TRBV6-1 to TRBJ1-5; D remains unclear. The CDR3 length is 13 residues. Germline CDR1 reads MNHNS; CDR2 reads SASEGT. V lost 6 bases and J lost 0, with 6 bases in between. In nucleotides, the CDR3 is TGTGCCAGCAGGGAGAATAGCAATCAGCCCCAGCATTTT. Translated: CASRENSNQPQHF.

This clone was seen just once. V usage is TRBV7-6 and J usage is TRBJ2-2; D unresolved. The CDR3 is 14 amino acids. Germline values: CDR1 SGHVS, CDR2 FNYEAQ. V dropped 1 base and J dropped 3 bases, with 6 bases sitting between them. For the CDR3, the DNA is TGTGCCAGCAGCTTAGTGGCGGACACCGGGGAGCTGTTTTTT. Residues: CASSLVADTGELFF.

The chain carries TRBV20-1 and TRBJ1-4; D remains ambiguous. This CDR3 comprises 11 residues. CDR1 DFQATT and CDR2 SNEGSKA come from the germline V gene (reference sequence). The V end was cut by 3 bases, the J end by 7 bases, with 6 bases between. The DNA of the CDR3 is TGCAGTGCTAGGGAGAGTGAAAAACTGTTTTTT. It is translated as CSARESEKLFF.